A selection of T cell receptor beta chains follows, all from one sample in a study of T cells in Graves' hyperthyroidism and ophthalmopathy. TCRdb itself ran the multiplex PCR reads through MiXCR, one entry per CDR3 protein. The table shows hundreds of thousands of distinct CDR3 sequences, with about 14% occurring only once. The sequenced sample was blood. These TCRs come from a woman between 40 and 50 years old with Graves' ophthalmopathy. Each CDR3 is given with its conserved first and last residue. The D gene is left open where the match is weak. The listing skips clone size in some rows; elsewhere it reads once, few, many or a size class.

>TRBJ2-1|-|TRBV28|-|13
TGTGCCAGCAGTCGGGACTTATACAATGAGCAGTTCTTC
CASSRDLYNEQFF
>TRBJ1-1|many|TRBV28|-|13
TGTGCCAGCAGTTTGCCCCCGGTAGGGAGGGCTTTCTTT
CASSLPPVGRAFF
>TRBJ2-7|few|TRBV6-2/TRBV6-3|-|12
TGTGCCAGCAGAGAGTCCTCGTACGAGCAGTACTTC
CASRESSYEQYF
>TRBJ2-5|many|TRBV28|-|15
TGTGCCAGCAGTGGACGTATCGGACGGGGAGAGACCCAGTACTTC
CASSGRIGRGETQYF
>TRBJ1-5|many|TRBV19|-|13
TGTGCCAGTAGTATAGACAGGGAACAGCCCCAGCATTTT
CASSIDREQPQHF
>TRBJ2-7|many|TRBV20-1|-|15
TGCAGTGCCACTAGTACAGGGTCGAGCTCCTACGAGCAGTACTTC
CSATSTGSSSYEQYF
>TRBJ2-5|many|TRBV12-3/TRBV12-4|TRBD1|14
TGTGCCAGCAGTTATGGACAGGGGTCAGAGACCCAGTACTTC
CASSYGQGSETQYF
>TRBJ1-2|many|TRBV7-2|-|17
TGTGCCAGCAGCTTAGCCGTAACAGGGCTTACTAACTATGGCTACACCTTC
CASSLAVTGLTNYGYTF
>TRBJ2-1|-|TRBV20-1|TRBD2|14
TGCAGTGCTAAGGATCCAGCGGGGTACAATGAGCAGTTCTTC
CSAKDPAGYNEQFF
>TRBJ2-5|many|TRBV15|-|14
TGTGCCACCAGCGCCCGGAGCCGCCAAGAGACCCAGTACTTC
CATSARSRQETQYF
>TRBJ2-7|many|TRBV5-5|-|13
TGTGCCAGCAGAATAGCACAGGGTTACGAGCAGTACTTC
CASRIAQGYEQYF
>TRBJ2-7|-|TRBV3-1|-|13
TGTGCCAGCAGCCAAGGAATCCCCTACGAGCAGTACTTC
CASSQGIPYEQYF
>TRBJ1-5|many|TRBV2|-|15
TGTGCCAGCAGTGCCGAGGGGACAAGCAATCAGCCCCAGCATTTT
CASSAEGTSNQPQHF
>TRBJ2-1|once|TRBV5-1|TRBD2|16
TGCGCCAGCAGCTTGGAAGGACTAGCGGAATACAATGAGCAGTTCTTC
CASSLEGLAEYNEQFF
>TRBJ2-7|few|TRBV9|TRBD1|14
TGTGCCAGCAGCGTAGAAGGACAGGGCTACGAGCAGTACTTC
CASSVEGQGYEQYF
>TRBJ2-7|many|TRBV27|TRBD2|17
TGTGCCAGCAGTTTATTGGGACTAGCGGGAGGGTTCTACGAGCAGTACTTC
CASSLLGLAGGFYEQYF
>TRBJ1-1|many|TRBV20-1|-|13
TGCAGTGCTAGAGATCAGGGGAGCACTGAAGCTTTCTTT
CSARDQGSTEAFF
>TRBJ1-3|many|TRBV2|-|13
TGTGCCAGCATTGTAGGGGTTGGAAACACCATATATTTT
CASIVGVGNTIYF
>TRBJ2-7|many|TRBV7-2|-|13
TGTGCCAGCAGCTTAGTTGGGGTAGGTGAGCAGTACTTC
CASSLVGVGEQYF
>TRBJ2-2|many|TRBV20-1|TRBD2|16
TGCAGTGCTAAGCCAGTAGCGGGAACGAACACCGGGGAGCTGTTTTTT
CSAKPVAGTNTGELFF
>TRBJ1-5|many|TRBV15|-|13
TGTGCCACCAGCAGAGTGGGAAATCAGCCCCAGCATTTT
CATSRVGNQPQHF
>TRBJ2-7|many|TRBV11-2|-|15
TGTGCCAGCAGCTTAGAGATGCTAGTAGGCTACGAGCAGTACTTC
CASSLEMLVGYEQYF
>TRBJ1-3|-|TRBV11-2|-|14
TGTGCCAGCAGCCTGTGGAGTGCTGGAAACACCATATATTTT
CASSLWSAGNTIYF
>TRBJ2-7|few|TRBV28|TRBD2|18
TGTGCCAGCAGCCTCGGGGGACTAGCGGGACTTGGGCTTTACGAGCAGTACTTC
CASSLGGLAGLGLYEQYF
>TRBJ1-1|few|TRBV4-2|-|15
TGTGCCAGCAGCCAAGGTCGGGGGAGATTCACTGAAGCTTTCTTT
CASSQGRGRFTEAFF
>TRBJ2-7|many|TRBV28|-|13
TGTGCCAGCAGTTCCGCCAACATCCACGAGCAGTACTTC
CASSSANIHEQYF
>TRBJ2-7|many|TRBV5-1|TRBD2|15
TGCGCCAGCAGCTTGGGACTAGCGGGAGGCGACGAGCAGTACTTC
CASSLGLAGGDEQYF
>TRBJ2-5|-|TRBV5-4|TRBD1|15
TGTGCCAGCAGCTATACGACAGGGGGCGGAGAGACCCAGTACTTC
CASSYTTGGGETQYF
>TRBJ2-1|many|TRBV12-3/TRBV12-4|TRBD1|13
TGTGCCAGCAGTAACAACAGGGGGAATGAGCAGTTCTTC
CASSNNRGNEQFF
>TRBJ2-7|-|TRBV12-3/TRBV12-4|-|12
TGTGCCAGCAGTTTTTGGGACGGCGAGCAGTACTTC
CASSFWDGEQYF
>TRBJ2-2|many|TRBV28|-|14
TGTGCCAGCAGTCAATCGGGGGCGGCGGGGGAGCTGTTTTTT
CASSQSGAAGELFF
>TRBJ2-2|many|TRBV15|-|16
TGTGCCACCAGAAGACAGGGCGGGACTGGCACCGGGGAGCTGTTTTTT
CATRRQGGTGTGELFF
>TRBJ1-2|few|TRBV5-6|-|14
TGTGCCAGCAGCTTGTTTTCCGGAAACTATGGCTACACCTTC
CASSLFSGNYGYTF
>TRBJ2-7|many|TRBV9|-|15
TGTGCCAGCAGCGAGGGTTTGGAAGGGTACTACGAGCAGTACTTC
CASSEGLEGYYEQYF
>TRBJ2-7|many|TRBV6-2/TRBV6-3|-|12
TGTGCCAGCACCAACCCCCACTACGAGCAGTACTTC
CASTNPHYEQYF
>TRBJ2-5|many|TRBV9|-|15
TGTGCCAGCAGCACACCAGCGGGCCTCCAAGAGACCCAGTACTTC
CASSTPAGLQETQYF
>TRBJ1-1|many|TRBV19|TRBD1|13
TGTGCCACCAAGGACAGGGAGTCCACTGAAGCTTTCTTT
CATKDRESTEAFF
>TRBJ2-7|many|TRBV12-5|TRBD1|14
TGTGCTAGTGGTTTGAGTAGGGGGCTCGACGAGCAGTACTTC
CASGLSRGLDEQYF
>TRBJ2-5|many|TRBV29-1|TRBD2|15
TGCAGCGTTGAACGATCTAGCGGGAGGTCGGAGACCCAGTACTTC
CSVERSSGRSETQYF
>TRBJ2-7|few|TRBV18|-|12
TGTGCCAGCTCACCCACAGCGGACGAGCAGTACTTC
CASSPTADEQYF